This TCR beta chain was recovered during a study of cytomegalovirus exposure and HLA in healthy donors. This clone appeared a few times. Sequenced by immunoSEQ multiplex PCR; TCRdb stores in-frame clones only, minus some. The table includes about 310,000 clones, over 75% detected once. V lost 2 bases to trimming and J lost 9 bases, with 12 bases between them. This CDR3 contains 14 residues. Germline V gene data show CDR1 as SGHRS and CDR2 as YFSETQ. The chain recombines TRBV5-1 with TRBJ1-6; D gene uncertain. The source material was PBMCs. This TCR came from a man aged 30 to 39 in good health and CMV-seronegative. DNA for the CDR3: TGCGCCAGCAGCTTTTATGCGGAAAGTTCACCCCTCCACTTT. This sequence encodes CASSFYAESSPLHF.